The 25 T cell receptor beta chains listed next were all sequenced from one sample in a study of T cells after yellow fever vaccination (dated by TCRdb to 2018 to 2020). Preparation of the library involved 5' RACE. Sequencer: Illumina NovaSeq 6000. The public reads were reanalyzed by TCRdb: fastp trimming at Q25, MiXCR alignment, in-frame beta chains only. Merged by CDR3 protein, the rows form single entries marked with the most common genes and DNA. A total of some 240,000 distinct CDR3 sequences appear in this sample, about 3% of them only once. Under 3.5% of the sample comes from the top ten. Explained via the paper, the treatment or condition label denotes: live attenuated yellow fever vaccine strain. The sample consisted of CD4+ T cells sorted from PBMCs, taken 10 days after the yellow fever booster vaccination. These receptors originate from a man between 18 and 35 years old who received the YFV17D yellow fever vaccine.

Many counts were recorded for this clonotype. This chain uses TRBV10-3 with TRBJ1-2, with no clear D. CDR1 ENHRY and CDR2 SYGVKD come from the germline V gene. V shed 4 bases and J shed 3 bases, with 12 bases lying between them. This CDR3 comprises 14 residues. CDR3 in amino acids: CAISAGSKYYGYTF. CDR3 in DNA: TGTGCCATCAGTGCGGGGTCTAAATACTATGGCTACACCTTC.

The chain carries TRBV4-2 and TRBJ1-2, with 12 bases matching TRBD1. The CDR3 totals 18 residues. Per germline, CDR1 LGHNA and CDR2 YNFKEQ. Trimming cost V 0 bases and J 2 bases; bases outside gene matches: 7. The CDR3 loop is CASSQDAVGTGGNYGYTF. CDR3 DNA sequence: TGTGCCAGCAGCCAAGACGCGGTGGGGACAGGGGGCAACTATGGCTACACCTTC.

This clonotype was observed many times. V usage is TRBV29-1 and J usage is TRBJ2-7, with D possibly being TRBD2 (5 bases). The V end lost 7 bases, the J end lost 5 bases, and 24 bases lay between the germline ends. CDR3 length: 15 amino acids. The germline CDR1 and CDR2 sequences are SQVTM and ANQGSEA. The CDR3 sequence is CSAPGDRDFSDEQYF. The CDR3 DNA reads TGCAGCGCCCCCGGGGATAGGGATTTTTCCGACGAGCAGTACTTC.

This clonotype showed up many times. This chain uses TRBV20-1 with TRBJ1-5; D might be TRBD1 (5 bases). This CDR3 has 16 residues. Germline V gene data show CDR1 as DFQATT and CDR2 as SNEGSKA (reference sequence). The V and J ends lost 3 bases and 0 bases respectively, with 15 bases between them. The CDR3 reads CSARDRQTHSNQPQHF. CDR3 nucleotides: TGCAGTGCTAGGGACCGACAGACTCATAGCAATCAGCCCCAGCATTTT.

Of note for this clonotype: A clone one base away is much larger, so this may be a read error. The chain carries TRBV6-5 and TRBJ1-1; D is uncertain. Looked up from germline, CDR1 is MNHEY and CDR2 is SVGAGI. This CDR3 has 15 amino acids. Trimming left V 0 bases short and J 6 bases short, with 14 bases between. In DNA form, the CDR3 reads TGTGCCAGCAGTTACTCAGTCGTGCACGACGCTGAAGCTTTCTTT. Encoded protein: CASSYSVVHDAEAFF.

This clonotype was counted between two and nine times. This sequence joins TRBV28 and TRBJ1-3; TRBD1 agrees at 7 bases. The CDR3 runs to 16 residues. V gave up 5 bases and J gave up 0 bases; unmatched junction bases: 7. Per the germline V gene, CDR1 is MDHEN and CDR2 is SYDVKM. CDR3: CASSSTGEFSGNTIYF. In DNA form, the CDR3 reads TGTGCCAGCAGTAGCACAGGGGAATTCTCTGGAAACACCATATATTTT.

This clonotype was found a few times. As DNA, the CDR3 is TGTGCCACCAGTGATTGGGGGACAGGGGGCTTCGGGGGAGAGACCCAGTACTTC. Protein product: CATSDWGTGGFGGETQYF. V gene TRBV24-1 combines with J gene TRBJ2-5, with 12 bases matching TRBD1. The CDR3 consists of 18 residues. Per germline, CDR1 KGHDR and CDR2 SFDVKD. The V and J ends lost 2 bases and 4 bases, in that order; junction bases with no gene match: 10.

Ten or more counts support this clonotype. The rearrangement links TRBV5-1 to TRBJ2-3, with 8 nucleotides matching TRBD1. The ends lost 3 bases at V and 1 base at J; junction bases unmatched: 7. Germline V gene sequence: CDR1 SGHRS, CDR2 YFSETQ. CDR3 size: 16 residues. CDR3 coding DNA: TGCGCCAGCAGCTCGACAGGGGTCGTTGGCACAGATACGCAGTATTTT. The encoded protein is CASSSTGVVGTDTQYF.

In this sample, this clonotype turned up many times. The chain couples TRBV7-9 to TRBJ1-5, with D tentatively TRBD1 (5 bases). Germline CDR1 and CDR2: SEHNR and FQNEAQ (reference sequence). The germline V and J ends were trimmed by 3 bases and 0 bases, with 15 bases remaining between them. CDR3 length: 17 amino acids. The CDR3 region is CASSFHAGSYSNQPQHF. In DNA, the CDR3 is TGTGCCAGCAGCTTTCACGCAGGGTCTTATAGCAATCAGCCCCAGCATTTT.

The rearrangement joins TRBV4-3 to TRBJ2-7; D may match TRBD1 or TRBD2 (5 bases each). This CDR3 comprises 15 residues. CDR1 LGHNA and CDR2 YSLEER come from the germline V gene. The V end was cut by 10 bases, the J end by 2 bases, with 21 bases between. CDR3 in amino acids: CAKVGHRDGPYEQYV. The CDR3 DNA is TGCGCCAAAGTGGGGCATAGGGACGGGCCCTACGAGCAGTACGTC.

The chain joins TRBV7-2 to TRBJ2-3; unclear D gene. This CDR3 is 15 amino acids long. The germline gives CDR1 SGHTA, CDR2 FQGNSA. Trimming left V 2 bases short and J 0 bases short, with 9 bases between. In DNA, the CDR3 is TGTGCCAGCAGCTTATCACAACTCAGCACAGATACGCAGTATTTT. Its translation is CASSLSQLSTDTQYF.

The rearrangement joins TRBV11-2 to TRBJ2-1, with 8 bases identical to TRBD2. Germline V gene sequence: CDR1 SGHAT, CDR2 FQNNGV. Germline trimming cut 8 bases from V and 2 bases from J; bases unmatched to any gene: 2. The CDR3 is 13 amino acids. The CDR3 DNA sequence: TGTGCCAGCCTCGGGGGGGCCTACAATGAGCAGTTCTTC. This gives the protein CASLGGAYNEQFF.

The chain uses TRBV27 and TRBJ1-1; D is ambiguous. There are 15 residues in the CDR3. V was shortened by 0 bases and J by 4 bases, with 12 bases between the two germline ends. Germline V gives CDR1 MNHEY, CDR2 SMNVEV (reference sequence). This CDR3 is CASSLSKAGGTEAFF. The CDR3 DNA reads as TGTGCCAGCAGTTTATCGAAGGCGGGAGGCACTGAAGCTTTCTTT.

This clonotype occurred a few times. V gene TRBV30 combines with J gene TRBJ2-5, with TRBD2 matching 7 bases. The germline V gene encodes CDR1 GTSNPN and CDR2 SVGIG (reference sequence). This CDR3 spans 14 amino acids. V shed 4 bases and J 3 bases; nucleotides not matched to a gene: 8. The CDR3 loop reads CAWKLAAHKETQYF. In DNA form, the CDR3 reads TGTGCCTGGAAGCTAGCGGCGCACAAAGAGACCCAGTACTTC.

V and J are TRBV29-1 and TRBJ1-1; 10 nucleotides line up with TRBD1. This CDR3 has 13 amino acids. Germline V gene data show CDR1 as SQVTM and CDR2 as ANQGSEA. Losses at the gene ends were 7 bases for V and 3 bases for J; bases not matched to a gene: 5. The CDR3 DNA sequence: TGCAGCGCCGAGGGACAGGGGTACACTGAAGCTTTCTTT. This translates into CSAEGQGYTEAFF.

This chain links TRBV29-1 with TRBJ1-2; D gene uncertain. Germline loops: CDR1 SQVTM, CDR2 ANQGSEA. The CDR3 extends over 9 amino acids. V was clipped by 4 bases and J by 5 bases, with 2 bases between them. In DNA, the CDR3 is TGCAGCGTTGGTTATGGCTACACCTTC. As protein: CSVGYGYTF.

This clonotype showed up just a few times. The CDR3 sequence is CASSLAGRISGNTIYF. The CDR3 DNA follows: TGTGCCAGCAGTTTGGCTGGACGGATCTCTGGAAACACCATATATTTT. The chain couples TRBV12-3 or TRBV12-4 to TRBJ1-3, with no clear D. This CDR3 is built from 16 residues. Trimming shortened V by 3 bases and J by 0 bases, and 12 bases separated the two germline ends.

The gene calls are TRBV4-1 and TRBJ2-3; D unclear. The CDR3 covers 14 residues. The germline CDR1 and CDR2 sequences are MGHRA and YSYEKL. With 4 bases removed from V and 4 bases from J, the gap between germline ends came to 12 bases. For the CDR3, the DNA is TGCGCCAGCAGCCTCACTCGACTGTCAGATACGCAGTATTTT. Translating gives CASSLTRLSDTQYF.

This clonotype was recorded a few times. The chain employs TRBV12-3 or TRBV12-4 and TRBJ2-1; a possible D gene is TRBD2 (5 bases). Trimming left V 5 bases short and J 0 bases short, with 11 bases between. The CDR3 contains 15 residues. This chain's CDR3 is CASSTGESSYNEQFF. For the CDR3, the DNA is TGTGCCAGCAGTACCGGGGAGAGCTCCTACAATGAGCAGTTCTTC.

The chain couples TRBV30 to TRBJ2-5; D is ambiguous. V gave up 1 base and J gave up 5 bases, with 8 bases separating them. The length of the CDR3 is 12 residues. CDR1 GTSNPN and CDR2 SVGIG come from the germline V gene (reference sequence). In DNA, the CDR3 is TGTGCCTGGAGTGCTCGCCGGGAGACCCAGTACTTC. Its translation is CAWSARRETQYF.

V gene TRBV4-2 combines with J gene TRBJ1-6; 7 positions match TRBD1. V shed 4 bases, J shed 5 bases, and the junction held 8 bases outside the gene matches. The CDR3 spans 16 residues. Germline loops: CDR1 LGHNA, CDR2 YNFKEQ. The CDR3 DNA sequence: TGTGCCAGCAGCCCCAACAGGGGAAACAATAATTCACCCCTCCACTTT. It is translated as CASSPNRGNNNSPLHF.

There are a few counts of this clonotype. The J gene is TRBJ2-1, the V gene TRBV19; 8 nucleotides match TRBD1. The trim removed 9 bases at V and 2 bases at J, leaving 9 bases unmatched. Germline values: CDR1 LNHDA, CDR2 SQIVND (reference sequence). This CDR3 contains 15 residues. The DNA for the CDR3 is TGTGCCAGCCAAGACAGGGGAAGAACCTACAATGAGCAGTTCTTC. Its translation: CASQDRGRTYNEQFF.

This clonotype has ten or more counts. The chain recombines TRBV6-6 with TRBJ2-7; D is unresolved. Germline values: CDR1 MNHNY, CDR2 SVGAGI (reference sequence). CDR3 length: 12 residues. Trimming removed 4 bases at V and 9 bases at J, with 13 bases between. CDR3 residues: CASSSPPNGQYV. CDR3 DNA: TGTGCCAGCAGTTCCCCCCCTAACGGGCAGTACGTC.

V usage is TRBV7-2 and J usage is TRBJ2-3; D gene uncertain. The CDR3 loop spans 15 amino acids. CDR1 and CDR2 from the germline V gene are SGHTA and FQGNSA. Trimming took off 5 bases at V and 0 bases at J, with 12 bases between the two ends. The CDR3 DNA is TGTGCCAGCAGCCGAAGTTACTTAAGCACAGATACGCAGTATTTT. It translates to CASSRSYLSTDTQYF.

This clonotype was seen many times. The chain links TRBV15 to TRBJ1-5; no reliable D call. The CDR3 runs to 15 residues. Germline assignment: CDR1 LNHNV and CDR2 YYDKDF (reference sequence). The V and J ends lost 2 bases and 6 bases respectively, with 14 bases between them. The CDR3 spells CATSRYRAQSQPQHF. The CDR3 nucleotides are TGTGCCACCAGCAGATACCGGGCCCAAAGTCAGCCCCAGCATTTT. Full variable domain (remainder filled in from reference TRBV15 and TRBJ1-5): DAMVIQNPRYQVTQFGKPVTLSCSQTLNHNVMYWYQQKSSQAPKLLFHYYDKDFNNEADTPDNFQSRRPNTSFCFLDIRSPGLGDTAMYLCATSRYRAQSQPQHFGDGTRLSIL.